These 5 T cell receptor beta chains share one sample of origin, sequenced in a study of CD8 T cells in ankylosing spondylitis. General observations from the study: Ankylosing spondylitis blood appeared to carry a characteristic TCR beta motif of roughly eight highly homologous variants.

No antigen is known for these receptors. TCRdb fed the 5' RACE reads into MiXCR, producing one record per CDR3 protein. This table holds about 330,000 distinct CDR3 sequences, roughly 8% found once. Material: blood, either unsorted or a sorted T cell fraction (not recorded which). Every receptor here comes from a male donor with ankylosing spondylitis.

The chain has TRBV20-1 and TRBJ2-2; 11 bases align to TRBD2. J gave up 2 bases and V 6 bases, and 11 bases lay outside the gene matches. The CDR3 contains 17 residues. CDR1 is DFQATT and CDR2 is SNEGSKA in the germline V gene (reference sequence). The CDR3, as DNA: TGCAGTGCCCCACGGGGGCTAGCGGGAGGAAACACCGGGGAGCTGTTTTTT. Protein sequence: CSAPRGLAGGNTGELFF.

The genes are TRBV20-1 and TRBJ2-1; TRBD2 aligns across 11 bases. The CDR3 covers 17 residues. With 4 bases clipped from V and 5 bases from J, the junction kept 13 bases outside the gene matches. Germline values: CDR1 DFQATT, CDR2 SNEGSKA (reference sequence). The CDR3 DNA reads TGCAGTGCTAAAGCACTAGCGGGAGAAAGCATCAACAATGAGCAGTTCTTC. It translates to CSAKALAGESINNEQFF.

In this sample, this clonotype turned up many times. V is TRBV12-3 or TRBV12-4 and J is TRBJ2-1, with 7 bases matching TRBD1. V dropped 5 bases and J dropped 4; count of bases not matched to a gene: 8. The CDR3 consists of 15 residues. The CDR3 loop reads CASSPGTEGYNEQFF. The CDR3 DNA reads TGTGCCAGCAGTCCCGGGACAGAAGGATACAATGAGCAGTTCTTC.

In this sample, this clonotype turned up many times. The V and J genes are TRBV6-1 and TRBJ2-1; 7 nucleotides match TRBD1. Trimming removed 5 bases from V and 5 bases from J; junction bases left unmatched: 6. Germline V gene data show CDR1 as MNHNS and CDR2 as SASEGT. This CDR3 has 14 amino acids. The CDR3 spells CASSPGGPNNEQFF. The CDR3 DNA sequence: TGTGCCAGCAGTCCAGGGGGACCCAACAATGAGCAGTTCTTC.

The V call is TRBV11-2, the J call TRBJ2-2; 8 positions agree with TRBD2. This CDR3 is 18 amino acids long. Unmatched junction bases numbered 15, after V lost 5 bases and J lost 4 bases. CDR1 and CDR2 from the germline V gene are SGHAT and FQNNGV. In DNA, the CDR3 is TGTGCCAGCAGCCCCTGGATTCTGGGACTAGTCGTCACCGGGGAGCTGTTTTTT. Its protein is CASSPWILGLVVTGELFF.